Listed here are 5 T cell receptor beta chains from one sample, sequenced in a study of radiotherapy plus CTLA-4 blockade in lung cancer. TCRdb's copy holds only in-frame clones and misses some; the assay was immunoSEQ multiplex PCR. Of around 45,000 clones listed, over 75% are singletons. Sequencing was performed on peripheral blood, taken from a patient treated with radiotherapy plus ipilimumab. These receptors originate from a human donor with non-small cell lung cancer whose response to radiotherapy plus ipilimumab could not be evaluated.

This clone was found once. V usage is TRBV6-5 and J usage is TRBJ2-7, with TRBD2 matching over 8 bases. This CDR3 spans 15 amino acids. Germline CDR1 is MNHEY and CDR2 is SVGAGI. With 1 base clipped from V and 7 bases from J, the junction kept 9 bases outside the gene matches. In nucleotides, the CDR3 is TGTGCCAGCAGTTACTGGGTCGGGGGGGCTGAGGAGCAGTACTTC. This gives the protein CASSYWVGGAEEQYF.

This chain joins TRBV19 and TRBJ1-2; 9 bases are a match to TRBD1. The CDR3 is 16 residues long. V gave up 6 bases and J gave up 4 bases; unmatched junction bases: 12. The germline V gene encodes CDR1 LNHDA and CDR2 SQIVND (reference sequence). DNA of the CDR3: TGTGCCAGTAGGGGTCTATTGGGACAGGGTGGCTATGGCTACACCTTC. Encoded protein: CASRGLLGQGGYGYTF. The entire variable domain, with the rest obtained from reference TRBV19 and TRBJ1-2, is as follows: DGGITQSPKYLFRKEGQNVTLSCEQNLNHDAMYWYRQDPGQGLRLIYYSQIVNDFQKGDIAEGYSVSREKKESFPLTVTSAQKNPTAFYLCASRGLLGQGGYGYTFGSGTRLTVV.

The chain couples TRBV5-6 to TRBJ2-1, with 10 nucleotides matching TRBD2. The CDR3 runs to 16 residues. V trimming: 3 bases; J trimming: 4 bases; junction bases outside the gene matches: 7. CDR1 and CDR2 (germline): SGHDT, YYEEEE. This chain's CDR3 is CASSSDRTSGYNEQFF. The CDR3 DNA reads TGTGCCAGCAGCTCCGACAGGACTAGCGGTTACAATGAGCAGTTCTTC.

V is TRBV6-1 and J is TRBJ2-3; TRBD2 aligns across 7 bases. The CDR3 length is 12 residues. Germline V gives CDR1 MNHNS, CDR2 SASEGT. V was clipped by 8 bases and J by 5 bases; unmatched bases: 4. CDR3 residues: CASLGGLDTQYF. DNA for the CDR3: TGTGCCAGCCTGGGGGGGTTAGATACGCAGTATTTT.

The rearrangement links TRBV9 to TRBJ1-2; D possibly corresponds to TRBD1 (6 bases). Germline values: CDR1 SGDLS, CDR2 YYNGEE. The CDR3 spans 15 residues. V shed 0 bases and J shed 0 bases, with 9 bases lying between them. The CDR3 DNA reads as TGTGCCAGCAGCGTAGGAGGGGGAGCTAACTATGGCTACACCTTC. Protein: CASSVGGGANYGYTF.